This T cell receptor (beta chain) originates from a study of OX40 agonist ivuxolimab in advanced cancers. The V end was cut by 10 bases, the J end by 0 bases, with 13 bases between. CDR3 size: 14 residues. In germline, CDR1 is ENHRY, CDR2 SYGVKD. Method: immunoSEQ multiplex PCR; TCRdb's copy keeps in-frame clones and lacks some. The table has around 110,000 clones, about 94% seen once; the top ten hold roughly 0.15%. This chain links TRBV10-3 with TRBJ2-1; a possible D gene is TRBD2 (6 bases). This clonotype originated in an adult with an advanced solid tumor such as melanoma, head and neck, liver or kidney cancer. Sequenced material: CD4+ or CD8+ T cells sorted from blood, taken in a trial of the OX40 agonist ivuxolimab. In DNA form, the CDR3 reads TGTGCCACCCTAGCGTCGAGCTCCTACAATGAGCAGTTCTTC. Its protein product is CATLASSSYNEQFF.